This TCR beta chain was retrieved from a study of blood T cell repertoires in COVID-19. Generated by immunoSEQ multiplex PCR, the TCRdb table keeps only in-frame clones and is missing some. The repertoire consists of tens of thousands of clones, with roughly 70% occurring once and the leading ten covering about three fifths. With V trimmed by 7 bases and J by 7 bases, 10 bases remained unmatched. CDR1 and CDR2 (germline): MNHEY, SMNVEV (reference sequence). There are 16 residues in the CDR3. The sequence came from a man of 80 years or more with acute or convalescent COVID-19. The source material was peripheral blood. V and J are TRBV27 and TRBJ2-2; 12 nucleotides line up with TRBD1. CDR3 protein: CASTQGDRGLSGELFF. In DNA form, the CDR3 reads TGTGCCAGCACTCAGGGGGACAGGGGGCTGAGCGGGGAGCTGTTTTTT.